Below, 19 T cell receptor beta chains from the same sample are listed, as sequenced in a study of shared clonotypes between healthy human individuals. Selected positively for CCR7 and CD45RO-negative, naive CD8 cells excluded terminally differentiated effector memory CD45RA+ cells. Assay used: immunoSEQ multiplex PCR; TCRdb lists only in-frame clones, some missing. The table includes under 850,000 clones, 90% to 95% detected once. Sequencing was carried out using naive CD8+ T cells sorted from blood. The receptor set was obtained from a man aged 25-45 years in good health.

The V call is TRBV5-5, the J call TRBJ2-3; 10 nucleotides match TRBD2. Germline V gene lookup returns CDR1 SGHKS and CDR2 YYEKEE (reference sequence). V lost 4 bases and J lost 4; bases outside the gene matches: 9. This CDR3 is 16 amino acids long. The CDR3 coding sequence is TGTGCCAGCAGCAGAAAGCGGGAGGGTAGCGCAGATACGCAGTATTTT. This sequence encodes CASSRKREGSADTQYF.

The chain is built from TRBV2 and TRBJ2-7; the match to TRBD2 covers 8 bases. V lost 7 bases and J lost 7; bases outside the gene matches: 15. CDR1 and CDR2 from the germline V gene are SNHLY and FYNNEI. This CDR3 contains 15 residues. This CDR3 reads CASTEQASGPGEQYF. Here the CDR3 DNA reads TGTGCCAGCACCGAACAGGCTAGCGGGCCGGGGGAGCAGTACTTC.

This clone was observed a single time. The V gene is TRBV6-5, the J gene TRBJ2-1; D possibly corresponds to TRBD2 (6 bases). The CDR3 length is 15 residues. V lost 1 base to trimming and J lost 8 bases, with 15 bases between them. Germline loops: CDR1 MNHEY, CDR2 SVGAGI. The CDR3 loop reads CASSYFGGKRDEQFF. CDR3 bases: TGTGCCAGCAGTTACTTCGGCGGGAAGAGGGATGAGCAGTTCTTC.

V usage is TRBV27 and J usage is TRBJ2-7; D could derive from TRBD1 or TRBD2 (6 bases each). This CDR3 is built from 14 residues. Germline V gene data show CDR1 as MNHEY and CDR2 as SMNVEV (reference sequence). The V and J ends lost 2 bases and 4 bases respectively, with 12 bases between them. The CDR3 nucleotides are TGTGCCAGCAGTTTAGGTGGGGGGCAATACGAGCAGTACTTC. Amino acid sequence: CASSLGGGQYEQYF.

V is TRBV11-2 and J is TRBJ2-6; D call uncertain. Trimming shortened V by 0 bases and J by 0 bases, and 6 bases separated the two germline ends. This CDR3 comprises 16 residues. Germline V gene data show CDR1 as SGHAT and CDR2 as FQNNGV. CDR3 sequence: CASSLDRSSGANVLTF. CDR3 DNA sequence: TGTGCCAGCAGCTTAGACAGAAGCTCTGGGGCCAACGTCCTGACTTTC.

The V and J genes are TRBV2 and TRBJ1-5; TRBD1 matches 8 bases. V dropped 6 bases and J dropped 2; count of bases not matched to a gene: 3. The germline V gene has CDR1 SNHLY and CDR2 FYNNEI. The CDR3 loop spans 14 amino acids. The CDR3 reads CASRAGGRNQPQHF. The CDR3 nucleotides are TGTGCCAGCAGAGCAGGGGGCCGCAATCAGCCCCAGCATTTT.

This clone has a single count. The rearrangement uses TRBV7-3 and TRBJ2-3; D assignment may be TRBD1 or TRBD2 (5 bases each). The CDR3 covers 16 residues. Germline V gene data show CDR1 as SGHTA and CDR2 as FQGTGA. V lost 2 bases to trimming and J lost 3 bases, with 15 bases between them. CDR3 coding DNA: TGTGCCAGCAGCTTATTCGGGCAGGGAGATACAGATACGCAGTATTTT. Translated: CASSLFGQGDTDTQYF.

V gene TRBV30 combines with J gene TRBJ2-6; D tentatively reads TRBD1 or TRBD2 (5 bases each). Germline lookup yields CDR1 GTSNPN and CDR2 SVGIG (reference sequence). V lost 4 bases to trimming and J lost 2 bases, with 15 bases between them. The CDR3 runs 16 residues. This CDR3 is CAWTHGTTTGANVLTF. Written as DNA, the CDR3 is TGTGCCTGGACCCACGGGACGACCACTGGGGCCAACGTCCTGACTTTC.

The rearrangement links TRBV7-9 to TRBJ1-2; the match to TRBD1 covers 9 bases. Germline CDR1 reads SEHNR; CDR2 reads FQNEAQ (reference sequence). This CDR3 spans 16 amino acids. V lost 1 base, J lost 7 bases, and 10 bases stayed unmatched. Here the CDR3 reads CASSLVGQGQDPGYTF. CDR3 in DNA: TGTGCCAGCAGCTTAGTGGGACAGGGCCAGGATCCTGGCTACACCTTC.

This chain connects TRBV6-1 to TRBJ2-5; D possibly uses TRBD1 or TRBD2 (5 bases each). The CDR3 spans 14 residues. The germline CDR1 and CDR2 sequences are MNHNS and SASEGT. Trimming took off 7 bases at V and 4 bases at J, with 16 bases between the two ends. CDR3 DNA sequence: TGTGCCAGCACCGCAGGGAGAATGGTAGAGACCCAGTACTTC. It yields the protein CASTAGRMVETQYF.

This chain links TRBV2 with TRBJ2-7, with 9 bases that match TRBD1. This CDR3 is 16 amino acids long. CDR1 is SNHLY and CDR2 is FYNNEI in the germline V gene. Germline trimming cut 2 bases from V and 7 bases from J; bases unmatched to any gene: 12. Written as DNA, the CDR3 is TGTGCCAGCAGTGAACGGGACAGGGTTGACTTGTTAGAGCAGTACTTC. Translation gives CASSERDRVDLLEQYF.

V and J are TRBV7-9 and TRBJ2-2, with D possibly TRBD1 on 5 matching bases. The CDR3 contains 15 residues. Trimming pared 6 bases from V and 4 bases from J, leaving 15 bases between. Germline assignment: CDR1 SEHNR and CDR2 FQNEAQ (reference sequence). The CDR3: CASRRQGFGTGELFF. The DNA of the CDR3 is TGTGCCAGCAGGCGGCAGGGCTTCGGCACCGGGGAGCTGTTTTTT.

The chain carries TRBV27 and TRBJ2-7, with a possible D match to TRBD1 (6 bases). The CDR3 sequence is 12 residues long. CDR1 is MNHEY, CDR2 SMNVEV, per germline (reference sequence). Deletions cut 7 bases from V and 6 bases from J, with 13 bases between. The CDR3 region is CASTDQGGEQYF. The CDR3, as DNA: TGTGCCAGCACAGACCAAGGGGGCGAGCAGTACTTC.

There are a few counts of this clone. The chain recombines TRBV11-2 with TRBJ2-7; 9 nucleotides match TRBD1. Germline CDR1 reads SGHAT; CDR2 reads FQNNGV. CDR3 length: 14 amino acids. Trimming cost V 5 bases and J 3 bases; bases outside gene matches: 5. The CDR3 loop reads CASSRRDRDYEQYF. The CDR3 coding sequence is TGTGCCAGCAGCCGCCGGGACAGGGACTACGAGCAGTACTTC.

In its sample, this clone was seen once. The V gene is TRBV19, the J gene TRBJ2-1; D not resolved. The CDR3 loop spans 19 amino acids. The germline V gene encodes CDR1 LNHDA and CDR2 SQIVND (reference sequence). The V end was cut by 3 bases, the J end by 2 bases, with 23 bases between. DNA for the CDR3: TGTGCCAGTAGTATGCCCCGTCCCGACAAGTTTCAAGCCTACAATGAGCAGTTCTTC. Its translation: CASSMPRPDKFQAYNEQFF.

This chain joins TRBV27 and TRBJ2-1; D uncertain. This CDR3 is 13 amino acids long. The germline V gene encodes CDR1 MNHEY and CDR2 SMNVEV (reference sequence). Trimming removed 3 bases at V and 7 bases at J, with 10 bases between. CDR3 nucleotides: TGTGCCAGCAGTTTGGAGTTCGGAAATGAGCAGTTCTTC. Translated, it gives CASSLEFGNEQFF.

J is TRBJ2-7 and V is TRBV10-2, with D uncertain. The V gene lost 2 bases and the J gene lost 1 base, with 6 bases spanning the gap. The length of the CDR3 is 13 residues. Germline CDR1 and CDR2: WSHSY and SAAADI. This CDR3 is CASSEVRSYEQYF. CDR3 nucleotides: TGCGCCAGCAGTGAGGTCCGTTCCTACGAGCAGTACTTC.

The chain has TRBV5-6 and TRBJ2-7; D is perhaps TRBD1 (6 bases). The germline CDR1 and CDR2 sequences are SGHDT and YYEEEE. V was shortened by 1 base and J by 7 bases, with 21 bases between the two germline ends. This CDR3 spans 16 amino acids. The CDR3 nucleotides are TGTGCCAGCAGCTTGTCAGGCAGGGACATTACTGTGGAGCAGTACTTC. Its translation: CASSLSGRDITVEQYF.

V and J are TRBV27 and TRBJ1-2; maybe TRBD1 (6 bases). This CDR3 spans 15 amino acids. V lost 2 bases and J lost 2, with 12 bases in between. Germline CDR1 and CDR2: MNHEY and SMNVEV (reference sequence). The CDR3 here is CASSLRGHMNYGYTF. Written as DNA, the CDR3 is TGTGCCAGCAGTTTAAGGGGACATATGAACTATGGCTACACCTTC.